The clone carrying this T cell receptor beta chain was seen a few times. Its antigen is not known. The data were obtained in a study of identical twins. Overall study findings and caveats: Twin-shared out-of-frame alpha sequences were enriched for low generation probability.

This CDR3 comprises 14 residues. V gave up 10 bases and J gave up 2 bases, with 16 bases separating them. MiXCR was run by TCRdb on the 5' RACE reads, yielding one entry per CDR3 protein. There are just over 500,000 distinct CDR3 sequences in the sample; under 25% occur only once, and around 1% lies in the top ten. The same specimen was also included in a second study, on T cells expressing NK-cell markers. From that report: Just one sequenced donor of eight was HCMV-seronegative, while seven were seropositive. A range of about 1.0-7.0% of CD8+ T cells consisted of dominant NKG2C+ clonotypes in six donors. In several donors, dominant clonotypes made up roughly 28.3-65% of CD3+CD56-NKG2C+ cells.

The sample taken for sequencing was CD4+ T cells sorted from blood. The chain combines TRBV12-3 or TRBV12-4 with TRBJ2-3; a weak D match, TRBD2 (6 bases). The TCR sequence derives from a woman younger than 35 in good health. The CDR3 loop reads CATSNSGSTDTQYF. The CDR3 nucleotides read TGTGCCACCTCGAATAGCGGTTCCACAGATACGCAGTATTTT.